What follows are 27 T cell receptor beta chains derived from one specimen sequenced in a study of T cell repertoires in cytomegalovirus infection. TCRdb re-analysed the reads in MiXCR, keeping a single row per CDR3 protein. This table has 500,000 to 600,000 distinct CDR3 sequences, about 15% appearing once. The sequencing sample was made of CD8+ T cells from PBMCs. The receptors here all came from a human donor in good health (CMV status not recorded). Some clones in this sample may be carry-over from other donors' samples.

The chain uses TRBV11-2 and TRBJ1-2; possibly TRBD1 for D (6 bases). This CDR3 region has 16 residues. Per the germline V gene, CDR1 is SGHAT and CDR2 is FQNNGV. V was shortened by 6 bases and J by 4 bases, with 21 bases between the two germline ends. CDR3 bases: TGTGCCAGCAGTTCCGCCGATAAGGGGGGAGGCTATGGCTACACCTTC. Amino acid sequence: CASSSADKGGGYGYTF.

Many counts were recorded for this clonotype. V gene TRBV7-6 combines with J gene TRBJ1-1, with D unresolved. Germline V lookup: CDR1 SGHVS, CDR2 FNYEAQ. Trimming took 4 bases from V and 2 from J, leaving 14 bases between them. This CDR3 comprises 15 residues. The DNA of the CDR3 is TGTGCCAGCAGCTCCCCATTTGGCAGCAACACTGAAGCTTTCTTT. It yields the protein CASSSPFGSNTEAFF.

This clonotype appeared many times. The V call is TRBV11-2, the J call TRBJ2-5; the match to TRBD1 covers 7 bases. CDR3 size: 15 residues. With V trimmed by 3 bases and J by 0 bases, 4 bases remained unmatched. Per the germline V gene, CDR1 is SGHAT and CDR2 is FQNNGV. Written as DNA, the CDR3 is TGTGCCAGCAGCTTGGTACAGGGGTACCAAGAGACCCAGTACTTC. It codes for CASSLVQGYQETQYF.

This chain joins TRBV30 and TRBJ2-2; 8 nucleotides match TRBD2. V lost 7 bases to trimming and J lost 5 bases; unmatched junction nucleotides: 15. Germline V gene data show CDR1 as GTSNPN and CDR2 as SVGIG (reference sequence). CDR3 length: 16 amino acids. The CDR3 spells CASPSVGRVRTGELFF. The CDR3 nucleotides are TGTGCCTCCCCTAGCGTCGGGAGGGTGAGGACCGGGGAGCTGTTTTTT.

This clonotype came up a few times. This chain links TRBV3-1 with TRBJ1-4; D is uncertain. Germline values: CDR1 LGHDT, CDR2 YNNKEL (reference sequence). The V end lost 2 bases, the J end lost 5 bases, and 6 bases lay between the germline ends. The length of the CDR3 is 13 residues. The CDR3 reads CASSQPINEKLFF. In DNA form, the CDR3 reads TGTGCCAGCAGCCAACCCATCAATGAAAAACTGTTTTTT.

This clonotype has a count of ten or more. The V and J genes are TRBV7-9 and TRBJ2-7, with D unclear. Germline CDR1 SEHNR, CDR2 FQNEAQ (reference sequence). Trimming took 5 bases from V and 2 from J, leaving 10 bases between them. The CDR3 spans 13 residues. The CDR3: CASSPHGAYEQYF. In DNA, the CDR3 is TGTGCCAGCAGCCCGCATGGTGCCTACGAGCAGTACTTC.

This clonotype occurred many times. The chain links TRBV7-8 to TRBJ1-1; D gene unclear. Germline CDR1 SGHVS, CDR2 FQNEAQ. V lost 2 bases and J lost 4, with 5 bases in between. The CDR3 loop spans 12 amino acids. The chain's CDR3 is CASSLPSTEAFF. DNA for the CDR3: TGTGCCAGCAGCTTACCCAGCACTGAAGCTTTCTTT. Combining the CDR3 with reference TRBV7-8 and TRBJ1-1 gives the whole variable domain GAGVSQSPRYKVAKRGQDVALRCDPISGHVSLFWYQQALGQGPEFLTYFQNEAQLDKSGLPSDRFFAERPEGSVSTLKIQRTQQEDSAVYLCASSLPSTEAFFGQGTRLTVV.

This clonotype was found a few times. The rearrangement joins TRBV7-9 to TRBJ2-5; a possible D gene is TRBD2 (5 bases). CDR1 SEHNR and CDR2 FQNEAQ come from the germline V gene (reference sequence). The CDR3 totals 14 residues. V was trimmed by 3 bases and J by 1 base, leaving 9 bases between them. Here the CDR3 DNA reads TGTGCCAGCAGCTTCTCCGGGATCCAAGAGACCCAGTACTTC. Translation gives CASSFSGIQETQYF.

This chain joins TRBV19 and TRBJ2-2; D may be TRBD1 or TRBD2 (6 bases each). This CDR3 is 14 amino acids long. V gave up 9 bases and J gave up 3 bases, with 14 bases separating them. CDR1 and CDR2 (germline): LNHDA, SQIVND (reference sequence). The CDR3 bases are TGTGCCAGCAGGGGTAGCGGCTACACCGGGGAGCTGTTTTTT. It encodes CASRGSGYTGELFF.

This clonotype was seen a handful of times. The chain carries TRBV7-9 and TRBJ2-7, with D uncertain. V dropped 1 base and J dropped 0 bases, with 7 bases sitting between them. Germline CDR1 is SEHNR and CDR2 is FQNEAQ (reference sequence). The CDR3 runs 14 residues. The CDR3 region has the DNA TGTGCCAGCAGCTTAGACAGCCTCTCCTACGAGCAGTACTTC. It specifies CASSLDSLSYEQYF.

This clonotype was found a few times. The chain combines TRBV6-1 with TRBJ2-7; 8 positions match TRBD1. The CDR3 is 15 residues long. J was trimmed by 5 bases and V by 2 bases; bases with no gene match: 8. CDR1 MNHNS and CDR2 SASEGT come from the germline V gene. The CDR3 sequence: CASSEPYRGVDEQYF. In DNA form, the CDR3 reads TGTGCCAGCAGTGAACCTTACAGGGGGGTCGACGAGCAGTACTTC.

The chain uses TRBV6-5 and TRBJ2-3; D is uncertain. V was clipped by 5 bases and J by 3 bases, with 12 bases between them. The CDR3 length is 14 residues. Germline CDR1 MNHEY, CDR2 SVGAGI. DNA for the CDR3: TGTGCCAGCAGTACCTGGGCCCCAACAGATACGCAGTATTTT. This gives the protein CASSTWAPTDTQYF.

This clonotype was detected many times. The rearrangement joins TRBV7-3 to TRBJ2-6; 7 nucleotides line up with TRBD1. The CDR3 runs to 18 residues. The germline V gene has CDR1 SGHTA and CDR2 FQGTGA. Trimming at V came to 2 bases and at J to 0 bases, leaving 7 bases not matched to a gene. The CDR3, as DNA: TGTGCCAGCAGCTTATTTGGGGGACAGAGCTCTGGGGCCAACGTCCTGACTTTC. Amino acids: CASSLFGGQSSGANVLTF.

With regard to this clonotype: This clone may be a read error of a much larger clone one base away. The V and J genes are TRBV4-1 and TRBJ1-5; D remains ambiguous. CDR3 length equals 16 residues. Germline assignment: CDR1 MGHRA and CDR2 YSYEKL. DNA of the CDR3: TGCGCCAGCAGCCAAGGGAGTTGGGGTAGCAAGCAGCCCCAGCATTTT. This translates into CASSQGSWGSKQPQHF.

This clonotype was seen ten or more times. This sequence joins TRBV7-8 and TRBJ2-5, with D tentatively TRBD2 (7 bases). Germline values: CDR1 SGHVS, CDR2 FQNEAQ. V lost 3 bases, J lost 4 bases, and 15 bases lay in between. The CDR3 is 15 amino acids. The CDR3 DNA reads TGTGCCAGCAGCTTCAGGGGAGGGCTGGGAGAGACCCAGTACTTC. Its translation is CASSFRGGLGETQYF.

This sequence joins TRBV12-3 or TRBV12-4 and TRBJ1-2; D is undetermined. The CDR3 has 13 residues. The V gene lost 6 bases and the J gene lost 4 bases, with 12 bases spanning the gap. The CDR3 region has the DNA TGTGCCAGCAGCATCCCGGGGTCCTATGGCTACACCTTC. Its translation: CASSIPGSYGYTF.

This clonotype was observed many times. The chain has TRBV7-6 and TRBJ2-1; unclear D gene. Germline CDR1 reads SGHVS; CDR2 reads FNYEAQ. This CDR3 has 12 residues. V was cut by 1 base and J by 5 bases, with 3 bases left in between. The CDR3 DNA reads as TGTGCCAGCAGCTTAGAGAACAATGAGCAGTTCTTC. This codes for CASSLENNEQFF.

This clonotype has a count of ten or more. The rearrangement uses TRBV6-1 and TRBJ1-1; a weak D match, TRBD1 (6 bases). CDR1 is MNHNS and CDR2 is SASEGT in the germline V gene. The CDR3 has 17 amino acids. The V end lost 3 bases, the J end lost 0 bases, and 17 bases lay between the germline ends. CDR3 residues: CASSDGQSSGMNTEAFF. CDR3 DNA sequence: TGTGCCAGCAGTGACGGACAGTCCAGTGGTATGAACACTGAAGCTTTCTTT.

The rearrangement links TRBV29-1 to TRBJ2-1, with 11 bases that match TRBD2. The V gene's germline CDR1 is SQVTM and CDR2 ANQGSEA. The CDR3 extends over 14 amino acids. The V and J ends lost 6 bases and 3 bases, in that order; junction bases with no gene match: 4. CDR3 loop: CSVRTSGYYNEQFF. Here the CDR3 DNA reads TGCAGCGTGAGGACTAGCGGGTACTACAATGAGCAGTTCTTC.

This clonotype was found many times. The genes are TRBV7-2 and TRBJ2-2; a possible D gene is TRBD1 (5 bases). The CDR3 runs to 13 residues. Germline CDR1 reads SGHTA; CDR2 reads FQGNSA. V was trimmed by 5 bases and J by 6 bases, leaving 10 bases between them. The CDR3 bases are TGTGCCAGCAGCCCTAACAGGTCCGGGGAGCTGTTTTTT. This codes for CASSPNRSGELFF.

J is TRBJ2-1 and V is TRBV15; no definite D call. Trimming removed 4 bases from V and 3 bases from J, with 7 bases in between. Germline V lookup: CDR1 LNHNV, CDR2 YYDKDF (reference sequence). This CDR3 region has 13 residues. The CDR3 is CATSNRGYNEQFF. Here the CDR3 DNA reads TGTGCCACCAGCAATCGCGGCTACAATGAGCAGTTCTTC.

This clonotype was seen at least ten times. The gene calls are TRBV7-9 and TRBJ2-6; D ambiguous. Per the germline V gene, CDR1 is SEHNR and CDR2 is FQNEAQ (reference sequence). This CDR3 has 17 residues. Deletions cut 5 bases from V and 0 bases from J, with 14 bases between. The chain's CDR3 is CASSAFLHRSGANVLTF. In nucleotides, the CDR3 is TGTGCCAGCAGCGCTTTCCTACACCGCTCTGGGGCCAACGTCCTGACTTTC.

CDR3 amino acids: CASSLNPLPRHGLGKSGYTF. CDR3 sequence (DNA): TGTGCCAGCAGCCTAAACCCCCTCCCCCGCCACGGATTAGGGAAGTCGGGCTACACCTTC. The rearrangement joins TRBV12-3 or TRBV12-4 to TRBJ1-2; unclear D gene. The V gene lost 6 bases and the J gene lost 8 bases, with 37 bases spanning the gap. The CDR3 is made up of 20 amino acids.

This clonotype has a count of ten or more. This chain uses TRBV7-9 with TRBJ1-1; D may be TRBD1 (5 bases). The CDR3 sequence is 15 residues long. The V end lost 4 bases, the J end lost 11 bases, and 23 bases lay between the germline ends. Germline-derived CDR1 and CDR2 are SEHNR and FQNEAQ (reference sequence). The CDR3 region is CASSWDRDEDVWAFF. CDR3 in DNA: TGTGCCAGCAGCTGGGACCGGGACGAGGATGTTTGGGCTTTCTTT.

The J gene is TRBJ2-2, the V gene TRBV9, with TRBD2 matching 8 bases. This CDR3 has 13 residues. The junction had 6 bases not matched to a gene; V was cut back by 7 bases and J by 7 bases. Germline V gene lookup returns CDR1 SGDLS and CDR2 YYNGEE. The CDR3 coding sequence is TGTGCCAGCCAAGCGGGAGCCAACGGGGAGCTGTTTTTT. This translates into CASQAGANGELFF.

This clonotype was counted between two and nine times. The chain has TRBV10-2 and TRBJ1-1; unclear D gene. The CDR3 totals 15 residues. The germline V gene encodes CDR1 WSHSY and CDR2 SAAADI. The V end was cut by 8 bases, the J end by 3 bases, with 19 bases between. The CDR3 DNA sequence: TGCGCCAGCGGTTGGCTGTTAGAGAAAGACACTGAAGCTTTCTTT. This codes for CASGWLLEKDTEAFF.

The sample holds many counts of this clonotype. The genes are TRBV6-5 and TRBJ2-7; TRBD2 aligns across 7 bases. This CDR3 is 15 amino acids long. The J segment lost 1 base and the V segment lost 4 bases, leaving 7 bases of the junction unmatched. Looked up from germline, CDR1 is MNHEY and CDR2 is SVGAGI. CDR3 bases: TGTGCCAGCAGTTCGGTTGGGGACTATTCCTACGAGCAGTACTTC. Amino acids: CASSSVGDYSYEQYF.